This TCR beta chain is drawn from a study of blood T cell repertoires in COVID-19. At the level of the study: COVID-19 samples from acute and convalescent phases originated in the United States, Italy and Spain. T cells, B-cell-depleted T cells, or PBMCs supplied cDNA or gDNA.

Clones were read by immunoSEQ multiplex PCR, and TCRdb kept only the in-frame ones, dropping some. The table records around 310,000 clones, roughly nine tenths of them present only once. Two negative PCRs, clearance, or symptom resolution characterized the recovered Cohort 3 donors. The CDR3 extends over 16 amino acids. The ends lost 2 bases at V and 5 bases at J; junction bases unmatched: 9. CDR1 is SEHNR, CDR2 FQNEAQ, per germline (reference sequence). This chain connects TRBV7-9 to TRBJ2-1; 7 nucleotides match TRBD2. What was sequenced was PBMCs or T cells enriched from blood (not recorded which). The receptor was derived from a woman aged 25-40 years who had recovered from COVID-19. The CDR3: CASSLYPGGSDNEQFF. CDR3 sequence (DNA): TGTGCCAGCAGCTTATACCCGGGCGGGAGCGACAATGAGCAGTTCTTC. Together with reference TRBV7-9 and TRBJ2-1, the CDR3 gives the full variable domain: DTGVSQNPRHKITKRGQNVTFRCDPISEHNRLYWYRQTLGQGPEFLTYFQNEAQLEKSRLLSDRFSAERPKGSFSTLEIQRTEQGDSAMYLCASSLYPGGSDNEQFFGPGTRLTVL.